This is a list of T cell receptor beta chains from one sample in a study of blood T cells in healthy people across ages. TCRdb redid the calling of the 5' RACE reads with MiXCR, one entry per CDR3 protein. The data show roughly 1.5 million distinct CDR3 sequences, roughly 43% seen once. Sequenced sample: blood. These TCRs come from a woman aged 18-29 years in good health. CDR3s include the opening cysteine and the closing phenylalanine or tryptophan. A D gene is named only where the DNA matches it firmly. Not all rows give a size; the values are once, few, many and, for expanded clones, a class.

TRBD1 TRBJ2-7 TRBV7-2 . TGTGCCAGCAGCGCTGACAGGGGCCTTTACGAGCAGTACTTC CASSADRGLYEQYF
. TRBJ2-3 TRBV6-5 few TGTGCCAGCAGTTACCTGGACAGCGGAACAGATACGCAGTATTTT CASSYLDSGTDTQYF
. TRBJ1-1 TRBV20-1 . TGCAGTGCACCAGACAGAAGCCCTGAAGCTTTCTTT CSAPDRSPEAFF
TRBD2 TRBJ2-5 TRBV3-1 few TGTGCCAGCAGCCAAAAACTGAGCGGGAGGGCCGAGCAAGAGACCCAGTACTTC CASSQKLSGRAEQETQYF
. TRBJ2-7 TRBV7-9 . TGTGCCAGCAGCGCGGGACTGGTCTCCGAGCAGTACTTC CASSAGLVSEQYF
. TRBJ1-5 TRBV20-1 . TGCAGTGCTAGAGAAAGCAGGTTGAATCAGCCCCAGCATTTT CSARESRLNQPQHF
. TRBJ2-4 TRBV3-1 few TGTGCCAGCAGCCAAGTTGAGGGGAAAAACATTCAGTACTTC CASSQVEGKNIQYF
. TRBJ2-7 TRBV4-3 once TGCGCCAGCAGCCAAGACGTAGGGGCGTCCTACGAGCAGTACTTC CASSQDVGASYEQYF
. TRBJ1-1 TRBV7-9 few TGTGCCAGCAGCTCACCGGACAGCGAAGCTTTCTTT CASSSPDSEAFF
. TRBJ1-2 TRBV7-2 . TGTGCCAGCAGCTTAGCGATCGTCTCTACCTATGGCTACACCTTC CASSLAIVSTYGYTF
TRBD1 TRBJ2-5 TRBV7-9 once TGTGCCAGCTGCCTCAACAGGGGGGCGGGTGAGCAGTACTTC CASCLNRGAGEQYF
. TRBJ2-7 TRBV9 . TGTGCCAGCAGCGTATACGACAGCTCCTACGAGCAGTACTTC CASSVYDSSYEQYF
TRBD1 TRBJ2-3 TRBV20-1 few TGCAGTGCTGCCCGGGACAGGGGAAATACGCAGTATTTT CSAARDRGNTQYF
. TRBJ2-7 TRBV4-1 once TGCGCCAGCAGCCCCGGTAAGGGATCCTACGAGCAGTACTTC CASSPGKGSYEQYF
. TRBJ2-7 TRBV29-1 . TGCAGCGTTGTACGGGGCTCCTACGAGCAGTACTTC CSVVRGSYEQYF
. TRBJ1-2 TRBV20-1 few TGCAGTGCTAGGGGGTTACGGGCCAACTATGGCTACACCTTC CSARGLRANYGYTF
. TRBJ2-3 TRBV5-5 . TGTGCCAGCAGCCACGACAGCCATCCTTCAAGGGGTACGCAGTATTTT CASSHDSHPSRGTQYF
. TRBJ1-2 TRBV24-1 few TGTGCCACCAGTGATTTTAGGCCCTATGGCTACACCTTC CATSDFRPYGYTF
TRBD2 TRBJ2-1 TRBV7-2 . TGTGCCAGCAGCTCGGGACTAGCGGGAGTATCCAGTGAGCAGTTCTTC CASSSGLAGVSSEQFF
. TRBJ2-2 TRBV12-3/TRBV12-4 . TGTGCCAGCACCGACGTATGGGCCGGGGAGCTGTTTTTT CASTDVWAGELFF
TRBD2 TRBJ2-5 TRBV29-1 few TGCAGCGTTGAAGATTGGCCTAGCGGGAACCAAGAGACCCAGTACTTC CSVEDWPSGNQETQYF
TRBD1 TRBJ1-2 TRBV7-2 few TGTGCCAGCAGCTTATCCGGGACAGGGATTGGCTACACCTTC CASSLSGTGIGYTF
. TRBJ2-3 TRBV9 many TGTGCCAGCAGCGTAGCTGGCCAGGGATCGGCAGATACGCAGTATTTT CASSVAGQGSADTQYF
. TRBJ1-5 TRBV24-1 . TGTGCCACCAGTGACGCCGGGGGAGGGGATCAGCCCCAGCATTTT CATSDAGGGDQPQHF
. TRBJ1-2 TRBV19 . TGTGCCAGTAGTATAGATCCCGTCAGGGAAAACTATGGCTACACCTTC CASSIDPVRENYGYTF
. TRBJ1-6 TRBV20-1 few TGCAGTGCTAGGCACCAGGGGCCCAATTCACCCCTCCACTTT CSARHQGPNSPLHF
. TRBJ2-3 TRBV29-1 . TGCAGCGTTGGACAAGGGGCCACCACAGATACGCAGTATTTT CSVGQGATTDTQYF
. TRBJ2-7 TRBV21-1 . TGTGCCAGCAGCAAGGCCGGGACAGGGGACCCGATAAGCTCCTACGAGCAGTACTTC CASSKAGTGDPISSYEQYF
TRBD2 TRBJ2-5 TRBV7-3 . TGTGCCAGCAGCTGGACTAGCGGGAGTAATGAGCAGTACTTC CASSWTSGSNEQYF
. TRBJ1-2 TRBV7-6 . TGTGCCAGCAGCTTAGCCGAGGAGGGCTCGGGTGGCTACACCTTC CASSLAEEGSGGYTF
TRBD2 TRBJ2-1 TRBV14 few TGTGCCAGCAGCCCCGGACTAGCGGAGGGCTACAATGAGCAGTTCTTC CASSPGLAEGYNEQFF
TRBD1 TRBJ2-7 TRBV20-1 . TGCAGTGCTAGAGATCGGACAGGCGGTTTTTACGAGCAGTACTTC CSARDRTGGFYEQYF
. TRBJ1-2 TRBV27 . TGTGCCAGCAGGAAATACAGGGATCATTCCTATGGCTACACCTTC CASRKYRDHSYGYTF
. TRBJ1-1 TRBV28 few TGTGCCAGCAATGTGGGGACGGGCACTGAAGCTTTCTTT CASNVGTGTEAFF
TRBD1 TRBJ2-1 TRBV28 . TGTGCCAGCAGTTCCCCTCCGGGACAGGGCTACAATGAGCAGTTCTTC CASSSPPGQGYNEQFF
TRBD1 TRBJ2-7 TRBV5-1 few TGCGCCAGCAGCTTGGATAAGGGGGCCCAGTACTTC CASSLDKGAQYF
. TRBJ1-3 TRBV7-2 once TGTGCCAGCAGACGGGACACTGGACCTGGAAACACCATATATTTT CASRRDTGPGNTIYF
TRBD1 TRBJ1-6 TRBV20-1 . TGCAGTGCTAGAGGACAGGGGGCAAGTTCACCCCTCCACTTT CSARGQGASSPLHF
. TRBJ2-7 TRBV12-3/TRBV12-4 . TGTGCCAGCAGCCCCCCAGGGCGGCACGAGCAGTACTTC CASSPPGRHEQYF
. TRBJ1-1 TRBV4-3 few TGCGCCAGCAGCCAAAGGGGACAACTGCTGAACACTGAAGCTTTCTTT CASSQRGQLLNTEAFF
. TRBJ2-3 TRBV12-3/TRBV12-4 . TGTGCCAGCAGTCATGACTACTACACAGATACGCAGTATTTT CASSHDYYTDTQYF
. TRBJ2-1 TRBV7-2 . TGTGCCAGCAGCTTAGCGGGAAGGCGGAATGAGCAGTTCTTC CASSLAGRRNEQFF
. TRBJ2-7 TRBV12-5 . TGTGCTAGTGGCCGGAGCTCCTACAATGAGCAGTACTTC CASGRSSYNEQYF
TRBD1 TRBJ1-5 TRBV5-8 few TGTGCCAGCAGCCGGGACAGGGCCTTCAATCAGCCCCAGCATTTT CASSRDRAFNQPQHF
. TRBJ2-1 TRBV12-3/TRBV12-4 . TGTGCCAGCAGTTTATCCGGAGTGGGGGGCAATGAGCAGTTCTTC CASSLSGVGGNEQFF
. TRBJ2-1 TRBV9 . TGTGCCAGCAGCACCAGGGTAACTGAGCAGTTCTTC CASSTRVTEQFF
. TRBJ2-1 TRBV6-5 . TGTGCCAGCAGTTGCACCGGTAGCTCCTACAATGAGCAGTTCTTC CASSCTGSSYNEQFF
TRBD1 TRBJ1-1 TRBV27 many TGTGCCAGCAGGTTCAGGGGGCCCACTGAAGCTTTCTTT CASRFRGPTEAFF
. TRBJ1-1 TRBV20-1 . TGCAGTGCTAGAGTCCCGAGTCTGAACACTGAAGCTTTCTTT CSARVPSLNTEAFF
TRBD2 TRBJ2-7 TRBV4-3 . TGCGCCAGCAGCCAAGAACCGGGGGGTGTCTCCAATGAGCAGTACTTC CASSQEPGGVSNEQYF
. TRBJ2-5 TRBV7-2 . TGTGCCAGCAGCTTAGGCACCGCGACTCTTCCGTACTTC CASSLGTATLPYF
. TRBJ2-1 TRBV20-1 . TGCAGTGCTAGTACAGGGAATGAGCAGTTCTTC CSASTGNEQFF
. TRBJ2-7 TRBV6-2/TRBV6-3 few TGTGCCAGTAGGATAACGGGGTCCTACGAGCAGTACTTC CASRITGSYEQYF